This T cell receptor (beta chain) is drawn from a study of response to subunit inactivated influenza vaccine. TCRdb itself ran the RT-PCR reads through MiXCR, one entry per CDR3 protein. This sample has approximately 290,000 distinct CDR3 sequences, with 20% to 25% found just once. As for this clonotype: The antigen remains unidentified.

The study's findings and limits: The authors offered the suggestion that each seasonal influenza vaccination recruits few new T cells.

V lost 0 bases and J lost 2, with 8 bases in between. Germline V CDR1 and CDR2: SGHAT, FQNNGV. There are 15 residues in the CDR3. V usage is TRBV11-2 and J usage is TRBJ1-5; perhaps TRBD1 as D (5 bases). This sequence originates from a man in his fifties or sixties who received an inactivated influenza vaccine. Here the sequenced sample was PBMCs from blood, taken approximately 20 months after vaccination. CDR3 in amino acids: CASSLDPGGNQPQHF. The CDR3 DNA reads as TGTGCCAGCAGCTTAGACCCGGGGGGCAATCAGCCCCAGCATTTT.